A single T cell receptor (beta chain) is shown here with its context. The CDR3 has 13 residues. Trimming at V came to 6 bases and at J to 10 bases, leaving 8 bases not matched to a gene. Germline V gives CDR1 MNHEY, CDR2 SVGAGI. This specimen comes from a study of blood T cell repertoires in COVID-19. Generated by immunoSEQ multiplex PCR, the TCRdb table keeps only in-frame clones and is missing some. The sample lists about 120,000 clones; over 75% were seen once. The chain employs TRBV6-5 and TRBJ1-4; 7 bases fit TRBD1. This TCR was recovered from a man between 65 and 85 years old with active or convalescent COVID-19. The sequencing input was peripheral blood. CDR3 DNA sequence: TGTGCCAGCAGACCGACAGGGTCTGGAAAACTGTTTTTT. Amino acids: CASRPTGSGKLFF.